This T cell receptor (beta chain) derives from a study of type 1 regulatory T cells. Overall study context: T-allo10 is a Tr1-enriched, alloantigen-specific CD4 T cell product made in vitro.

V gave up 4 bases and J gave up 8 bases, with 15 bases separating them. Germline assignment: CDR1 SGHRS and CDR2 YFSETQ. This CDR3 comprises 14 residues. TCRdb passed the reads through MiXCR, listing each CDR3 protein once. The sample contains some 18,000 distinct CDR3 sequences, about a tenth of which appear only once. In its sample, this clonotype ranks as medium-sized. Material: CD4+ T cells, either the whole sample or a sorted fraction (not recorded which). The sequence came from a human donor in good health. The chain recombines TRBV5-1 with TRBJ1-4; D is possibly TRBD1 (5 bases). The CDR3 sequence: CASSPRDPGEKLFF. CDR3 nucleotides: TGCGCCAGCAGCCCCCGGGACCCCGGCGAAAAACTGTTTTTT.